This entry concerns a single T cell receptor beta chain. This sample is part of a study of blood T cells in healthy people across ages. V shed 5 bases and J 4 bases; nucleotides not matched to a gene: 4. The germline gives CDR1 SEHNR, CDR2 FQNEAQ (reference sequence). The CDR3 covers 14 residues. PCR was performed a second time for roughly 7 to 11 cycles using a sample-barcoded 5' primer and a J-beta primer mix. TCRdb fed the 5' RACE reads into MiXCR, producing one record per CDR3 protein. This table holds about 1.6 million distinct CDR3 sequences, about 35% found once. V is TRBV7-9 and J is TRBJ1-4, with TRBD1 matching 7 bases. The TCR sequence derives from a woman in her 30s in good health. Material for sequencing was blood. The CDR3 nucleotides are TGTGCCAGCAGCCCGGGACAGCGTAATGAAAAACTGTTTTTT. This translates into CASSPGQRNEKLFF.